This paragraph reports one T cell receptor (beta chain). The V and J ends lost 2 bases and 0 bases respectively, with 12 bases between them. The CDR3 is 16 amino acids. Germline values: CDR1 SGDLS, CDR2 YYNGEE. The sample comes from a study of cytomegalovirus exposure and HLA in healthy donors. Profiling relied on immunoSEQ multiplex PCR, and the TCRdb table lists in-frame clones only, not all of them. Of approximately 120,000 clones detected, around nine tenths appear once; the ten largest clones hold about 2%. The chain carries TRBV9 and TRBJ1-3, with D tentatively TRBD1 (6 bases). Sequences were obtained from PBMCs. This sequence was found in a young woman in good health and CMV-seronegative. The CDR3 DNA is TGTGCCAGCAGCGTCCAGGGGATTCGCTCTGGAAACACCATATATTTT. Encoded protein: CASSVQGIRSGNTIYF.